These 21 T cell receptor beta chains were sequenced from one sample in a study of metastatic and nonmetastatic thyroid tumors. TCRdb reprocessed the PCR reads using MiXCR. The table has 40,000 to 55,000 clones, roughly 15% seen once. Until they underwent thyroid surgery, no patient had received any treatment. The source material was blood. The receptors originated from a female donor with papillary thyroid cancer or a benign thyroid nodule (not recorded which). Some clones in this sample may be carry-over from other donors' samples.

This clone is a singleton in its sample. Because the CDR3's place on the DNA is in doubt, the DNA is left out and the CDR3 is given as listed by TCRdb. The V call is TRBV11-1, the J call TRBJ2-1; TRBD1, the table's D call, lacks a check against the DNA. Looked up from germline, CDR1 is SGHAT and CDR2 is FQDESV (reference sequence). The CDR3 has 18 residues if both end residues are counted. CDR3 sequence: CASNLVWGTGSPYNEQFF.

This clone was counted at least ten times. The genes are TRBV28 and TRBJ1-4; D call uncertain. Germline lookup yields CDR1 MDHEN and CDR2 SYDVKM. This CDR3 has 14 amino acids. V was clipped by 5 bases and J by 4 bases, with 11 bases between them. CDR3 amino acids: CASSPNSRNEKLFF. As DNA, the CDR3 is TGTGCCAGCAGTCCGAACAGCCGTAATGAAAAACTGTTTTTT.

This clone was observed many times. The genes are TRBV7-3 and TRBJ2-1; D remains ambiguous. CDR1 is SGHTA and CDR2 is FQGTGA in the germline V gene. The CDR3 is 13 amino acids. V dropped 1 base and J dropped 5 bases, with 6 bases sitting between them. The CDR3, as DNA: TGTGCCAGCAGCTTAAGTCTAGACAATGAGCAGTTCTTC. It is translated as CASSLSLDNEQFF.

The chain is built from TRBV5-6 and TRBJ1-1; weak D call: TRBD1 (5 bases). The V gene's germline CDR1 is SGHDT and CDR2 YYEEEE. The CDR3 is 14 residues long. Trimming stripped 0 bases from V and 7 bases from J, with 13 bases between. DNA of the CDR3: TGTGCCAGCAGCTTGGGGGGGAACAGCGGTGAAGCTTTCTTT. Translated: CASSLGGNSGEAFF.

By share, this clone ranks as medium-sized (0.01 to 0.1%). The CDR3 DNA follows: TGTGCCAGCCTACGGACAGGGAGCTCCTACGAGCAGTACTTC. It codes for CASLRTGSSYEQYF. The V call is TRBV2, the J call TRBJ2-7, with 8 bases identical to TRBD1. The CDR3 is 14 residues long. Germline trimming cut 8 bases from V and 0 bases from J; bases unmatched to any gene: 6. Germline assignment: CDR1 SNHLY and CDR2 FYNNEI.

This clone was seen ten or more times. The chain joins TRBV20-1 to TRBJ2-1; 8 nucleotides match TRBD1. Trimming cost V 1 base and J 4 bases; bases outside gene matches: 9. Germline loops: CDR1 DFQATT, CDR2 SNEGSKA (reference sequence). The CDR3 has 16 residues. The CDR3 region has the DNA TGCAGTGCTAGAGGGGAGACGGGACAGGAGTACAATGAGCAGTTCTTC. This codes for CSARGETGQEYNEQFF.

This chain's CDR3 is CSASGLAGVHEQFF. CDR3 coding DNA: TGCAGTGCCTCCGGACTAGCGGGAGTACATGAGCAGTTCTTC. The chain couples TRBV20-1 to TRBJ2-1; 13 bases match TRBD2. Germline V gives CDR1 DFQATT, CDR2 SNEGSKA (reference sequence). CDR3 size: 14 residues. Trimming removed 6 bases from V and 8 bases from J; junction bases left unmatched: 7.

The chain recombines TRBV20-1 with TRBJ2-7; unclear D gene. Trimming removed 1 base from V and 3 bases from J, with 13 bases in between. The CDR3 covers 14 residues. Germline assignment: CDR1 DFQATT and CDR2 SNEGSKA (reference sequence). CDR3 DNA: TGCAGTGCTAGAGGTCAGCTAAGCAGCTACGAGCAGTACTTC. It specifies CSARGQLSSYEQYF.

This clone was picked up a small number of times. At one end, the junction sequence differs from germline, possibly due to a read error. This chain connects TRBV2 to TRBJ2-3; weak D call: TRBD1 (7 bases). Germline values: CDR1 SNHLY, CDR2 FYNNEI. CDR3 length equals 14 residues. In DNA, the CDR3 is TGTGCCAGCAATCAGTCACGGGGGACAGATACTCAGTATTTT. Translation: CASNQSRGTDTQYF.

This clone occurred a few times. This chain uses TRBV30 with TRBJ2-7; no firm D call. The germline V gene encodes CDR1 GTSNPN and CDR2 SVGIG (reference sequence). The CDR3 totals 14 residues. V was shortened by 4 bases and J by 0 bases, with 13 bases between the two germline ends. CDR3 region: CAWKGLTSSYEQYF. CDR3 bases: TGTGCCTGGAAGGGTCTGACCAGCTCCTACGAGCAGTACTTC.

This clone is medium-sized. The V gene is TRBV2, the J gene TRBJ2-7; 12 bases line up with TRBD2. In germline, CDR1 is SNHLY, CDR2 FYNNEI. CDR3 size: 15 residues. Losses at the gene ends were 5 bases for V and 3 bases for J; bases not matched to a gene: 5. Here the CDR3 DNA reads TGTGCCAGCAGTACTGGACTAGCGGGGTACTACGAGCAGTACTTC. This encodes CASSTGLAGYYEQYF. The whole variable domain, filled in from reference TRBV2 and TRBJ2-7, reads EPEVTQTPSHQVTQMGQEVILRCVPISNHLYFYWYRQILGQKVEFLVSFYNNEISEKSEIFDDQFSVERPDGSNFTLKIRSTKLEDSAMYFCASSTGLAGYYEQYFGPGTRLTVT.

The table lists this clone with many counts. The gene calls are TRBV20-1 and TRBJ2-2; D gene ambiguous. Trimming took off 0 bases at V and 6 bases at J, with 17 bases between the two ends. From germline, CDR1 is DFQATT and CDR2 SNEGSKA (reference sequence). This CDR3 has 16 residues. CDR3 sequence reads: CSARDAKEGLAGELFF. In DNA form, the CDR3 reads TGCAGTGCTAGAGATGCCAAAGAAGGTCTCGCCGGGGAGCTGTTTTTT.

This clone came up many times. The chain carries TRBV5-4 and TRBJ1-1; 9 bases are a match to TRBD1. CDR1 is SGHNT and CDR2 is YYREEE in the germline V gene (reference sequence). V was pared by 4 bases and J by 6 bases, with 10 bases of the junction left unmatched. CDR3 length equals 15 residues. The CDR3 sequence is CASSPAGTGRAEAFF. The CDR3 DNA reads as TGTGCCAGCAGCCCGGCCGGGACAGGGAGGGCTGAAGCTTTCTTT.

This clone appeared many times. The chain links TRBV12-3 or TRBV12-4 to TRBJ2-5; the D is unclear. V was trimmed by 1 base and J by 2 bases, leaving 20 bases between them. This CDR3 is 18 amino acids long. Written as DNA, the CDR3 is TGTGCCAGCAGTTTAGAAGGGATCGGGCTAGTAGGGCAAGAGACCCAGTACTTC. It specifies CASSLEGIGLVGQETQYF.

CDR3 bases: TGTGCCAGCAGCCCCCGAATAGGGTTAGACACTGGGGCCAACGTCCTGACTTTC. It translates to CASSPRIGLDTGANVLTF. V is TRBV9 and J is TRBJ2-6; D is unresolved. CDR3 length: 18 residues. CDR1 and CDR2 from the germline V gene are SGDLS and YYNGEE. The germline V and J ends were trimmed by 4 bases and 2 bases, with 19 bases remaining between them.

This clone was observed a handful of times. A much larger clone is a single base away; this may be a read error. The chain uses TRBV7-6 and TRBJ2-5, with 12 nucleotides matching TRBD1. CDR3 length equals 15 residues. The germline CDR1 and CDR2 sequences are SGHVS and FNYEAQ. The CDR3 coding sequence is TGTGCCAGCAGCATGGGACAGGGGGCCGGGGAGACCCATTACTTC. It specifies CASSMGQGAGETHYF.

A word on this clone: The junction and the germline gene differ at one end; a read error may be behind it. The rearrangement links TRBV30 to TRBJ2-1; no clear D. Germline assignment: CDR1 GTSNPN and CDR2 SVGIG (reference sequence). This CDR3 is 13 amino acids long. The CDR3 loop reads CARSVNSYNEQSF. CDR3 coding DNA: TGTGCCCGGAGTGTAAACTCCTACAATGAGCAGTCCTTC.

The table lists this clone with many counts. This chain joins TRBV12-3 or TRBV12-4 and TRBJ1-2; 11 bases match TRBD1. The V and J ends lost 3 bases and 4 bases, in that order; junction bases with no gene match: 7. There are 16 residues in the CDR3. CDR3 DNA sequence: TGTGCCAGCAGTTTTAGGGGGGGACAGGGGGTCTATGGCTACACCTTC. This sequence encodes CASSFRGGQGVYGYTF.

This clone was recorded a few times. The rearrangement uses TRBV27 and TRBJ1-2; a possible D gene is TRBD1 (6 bases). Germline V gives CDR1 MNHEY, CDR2 SMNVEV (reference sequence). Trimming shortened V by 4 bases and J by 9 bases, and 24 bases separated the two germline ends. This CDR3 comprises 16 residues. CDR3 residues: CASSSPARGGPGSYTF. The CDR3 DNA follows: TGTGCCAGCAGTTCACCCGCCCGGGGGGGCCCGGGTAGCTACACCTTC.

This clone was detected many times. A much larger clone lies a single base off, so this may be a read error. The V gene is TRBV2, the J gene TRBJ1-1; TRBD1 matches 8 bases. The V gene's germline CDR1 is SNHLY and CDR2 FYNNEI. This CDR3 is 14 amino acids long. The CDR3 here is CASRERTGNTDAFF. Written as DNA, the CDR3 is TGTGCCAGCAGAGAAAGGACAGGGAACACTGACGCTTTCTTT.

DNA of the CDR3: TGTGCCAGCAGCCTCGCAACAGGGGGCAATTCACCCCTCCACTTT. This encodes CASSLATGGNSPLHF. V gene TRBV11-2 combines with J gene TRBJ1-6, with 9 bases matching TRBD1. The trim removed 5 bases at V and 7 bases at J, leaving 6 bases unmatched. CDR3 length: 15 amino acids. Germline V gene sequence: CDR1 SGHAT, CDR2 FQNNGV.